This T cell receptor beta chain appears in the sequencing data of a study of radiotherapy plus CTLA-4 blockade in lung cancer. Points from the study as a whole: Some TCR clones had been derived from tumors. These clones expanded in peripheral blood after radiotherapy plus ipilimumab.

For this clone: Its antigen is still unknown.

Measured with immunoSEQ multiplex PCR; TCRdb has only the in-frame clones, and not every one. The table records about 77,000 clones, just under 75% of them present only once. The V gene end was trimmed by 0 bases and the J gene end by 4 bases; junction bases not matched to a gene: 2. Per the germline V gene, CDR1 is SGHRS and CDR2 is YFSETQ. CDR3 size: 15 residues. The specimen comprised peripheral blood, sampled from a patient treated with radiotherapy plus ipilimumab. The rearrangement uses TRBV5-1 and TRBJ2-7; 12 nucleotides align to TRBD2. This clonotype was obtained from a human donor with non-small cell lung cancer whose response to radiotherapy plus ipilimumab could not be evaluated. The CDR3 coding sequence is TGCGCCAGCAGCTTGGGACTAGCGGGGGAATACGAGCAGTACTTC. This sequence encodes CASSLGLAGEYEQYF.